What follows are 20 T cell receptor beta chains derived from one specimen sequenced in a study of T cells after yellow fever vaccination. A single record per CDR3 protein comes from TCRdb applying MiXCR to the 5' RACE reads. The sample has a few hundred thousand distinct CDR3 sequences, around 17% seen once; the top ten hold 15% to 20%. This specimen was PBMCs, taken 5 days after the first yellow fever vaccination. The source of these receptors is a man younger than 35 who received the YFV17D yellow fever vaccine.

There are a few counts of this clonotype. Sequence at one end of the junction differs from germline and may be a read error. V usage is TRBV2 and J usage is TRBJ1-3, with D maybe TRBD1 (5 bases). This CDR3 is 15 amino acids long. Germline V gene sequence: CDR1 SNHLY, CDR2 FYNNEI. CDR3 sequence (DNA): TGTGCCAGCAGGGAAGACAGCCTAACGGGAAACACCATATATTTT. Protein sequence: CASREDSLTGNTIYF.

This clonotype has ten or more counts. The chain joins TRBV7-2 to TRBJ1-1, with 8 positions matching TRBD1. The germline gives CDR1 SGHTA, CDR2 FQGNSA. The ends lost 1 base at V and 3 bases at J; junction bases unmatched: 4. The CDR3 contains 15 residues. The CDR3 sequence: CASSLGDRRHTEAFF. The CDR3 bases are TGTGCCAGCAGCTTAGGGGACAGGAGGCACACTGAAGCTTTCTTT.

This clonotype was picked up a small number of times. This sequence joins TRBV6-1 and TRBJ2-4; tentative D call: TRBD1 (6 bases). V dropped 6 bases and J dropped 2 bases, with 11 bases sitting between them. This CDR3 is 14 amino acids long. The V gene's germline CDR1 is MNHNS and CDR2 SASEGT. The CDR3 loop is CASRGQGTKNIQYF. DNA for the CDR3: TGTGCCAGCAGGGGTCAGGGGACCAAAAACATTCAGTACTTC.

In this sample, this clonotype turned up a few times. V is TRBV24-1 and J is TRBJ2-2; D gene ambiguous. V lost 3 bases and J 3 bases, leaving 4 bases between the germline ends. CDR1 KGHDR and CDR2 SFDVKD come from the germline V gene. The CDR3 is made up of 13 amino acids. The CDR3 sequence: CATSDRYTGELFF. The CDR3 bases are TGTGCCACCAGTGATAGGTACACCGGGGAGCTGTTTTTT.

This chain uses TRBV25-1 with TRBJ1-2; D call uncertain. This CDR3 region has 14 residues. Germline V gives CDR1 MGHDK, CDR2 SYGVNS. V shed 0 bases and J shed 6 bases, with 11 bases lying between them. The CDR3 sequence is CASSEYVVFHGYTF. The CDR3 coding sequence is TGTGCCAGCAGTGAATACGTGGTCTTCCATGGCTACACCTTC.

The chain employs TRBV28 and TRBJ2-2; D is perhaps TRBD1 (5 bases). Germline V gene sequence: CDR1 MDHEN, CDR2 SYDVKM. The V and J ends lost 5 bases and 0 bases respectively, with 22 bases between them. The CDR3 is 19 residues long. Here the CDR3 DNA reads TGTGCCAGCAGTCCCCGCGGCAGGGTCGGCTCCGCGAACACCGGGGAGCTGTTTTTT. The encoded protein is CASSPRGRVGSANTGELFF.

The chain has TRBV12-3 or TRBV12-4 and TRBJ1-1; D is perhaps TRBD1 (6 bases). Trimming pared 7 bases from V and 4 bases from J, leaving 13 bases between. CDR3 length: 13 amino acids. The CDR3 region is CASTTEQGTEAFF. The CDR3 nucleotides read TGTGCCAGCACCACAGAACAGGGCACTGAAGCTTTCTTT.

This clonotype was detected only a few times. The chain's CDR3 is CASSPAGTGGYTF. The CDR3 DNA reads as TGCGCCAGCAGCCCAGCGGGGACCGGCGGCTACACCTTC. The gene calls are TRBV5-1 and TRBJ1-2; tentatively, D is TRBD1 (5 bases). Trimming took off 4 bases at V and 8 bases at J, with 15 bases between the two ends. CDR3 length: 13 amino acids. CDR1 and CDR2 (germline): SGHRS, YFSETQ.

This clonotype occurred a few times. The chain employs TRBV9 and TRBJ2-1; 10 bases are a match to TRBD2. The trim removed 0 bases at V and 7 bases at J, leaving 7 bases unmatched. Germline V CDR1 and CDR2: SGDLS, YYNGEE. The CDR3 has 16 amino acids. CDR3 residues: CASSVAPSSGGNEQFF. In nucleotides, the CDR3 is TGTGCCAGCAGCGTAGCTCCGTCTAGCGGGGGTAATGAGCAGTTCTTC.

The chain joins TRBV6-5 to TRBJ1-5, with D tentatively TRBD1 (6 bases). The CDR3 spans 16 residues. The V gene's germline CDR1 is MNHEY and CDR2 SVGAGI. V was clipped by 2 bases and J by 1 base, with 12 bases between them. CDR3 protein: CASSYSSGASNQPQHF. CDR3 DNA: TGTGCCAGCAGTTACAGTTCGGGGGCGAGCAATCAGCCCCAGCATTTT.

This clonotype appeared many times. The chain links TRBV6-1 to TRBJ2-1; no reliable D call. V lost 3 bases, J lost 4 bases, and 10 bases lay in between. The length of the CDR3 is 14 residues. Germline V CDR1 and CDR2: MNHNS, SASEGT. CDR3 sequence reads: CASSDPGSYNEQFF. DNA for the CDR3: TGTGCCAGCAGTGACCCCGGCTCATACAATGAGCAGTTCTTC.

V gene TRBV29-1 combines with J gene TRBJ2-3; 8 bases match TRBD1. J was trimmed by 5 bases and V by 6 bases; bases with no gene match: 4. Germline V gene sequence: CDR1 SQVTM, CDR2 ANQGSEA. CDR3 length equals 12 residues. As DNA, the CDR3 is TGCAGCGTGGACAGGGCGGAAGATACGCAGTATTTT. Translating gives CSVDRAEDTQYF.

The table lists this clonotype with a few counts. The chain uses TRBV5-1 and TRBJ1-1, with a weak D call TRBD1 (6 bases). The CDR3 extends over 14 amino acids. V lost 3 bases and J lost 10, with 19 bases in between. Germline V gene sequence: CDR1 SGHRS, CDR2 YFSETQ. DNA for the CDR3: TGCGCCAGCAGCTGGCCGTCCGCAGGGGATACAGCTTTCTTT. Its protein is CASSWPSAGDTAFF.

This clonotype has ten or more counts. V is TRBV7-2 and J is TRBJ1-1; 7 nucleotides line up with TRBD1. This CDR3 contains 16 residues. Trimming removed 5 bases from V and 4 bases from J; junction bases left unmatched: 13. Germline V lookup: CDR1 SGHTA, CDR2 FQGNSA. The CDR3 loop reads CASSPSKTGLGTEAFF. In DNA, the CDR3 is TGTGCCAGCAGCCCATCGAAGACAGGGCTGGGCACTGAAGCTTTCTTT.

V and J are TRBV6-5 and TRBJ2-3, with D perhaps matching TRBD2 (6 bases). V was pared by 6 bases and J by 11 bases, with 9 bases between. The CDR3 is 10 amino acids. Germline V gene sequence: CDR1 MNHEY, CDR2 SVGAGI. CDR3 bases: TGTGCCAGCAGCGGGGAGGTGCAGTATTTT. Translated: CASSGEVQYF.

This rearrangement joins TRBV7-2 to TRBJ2-3; 10 bases are a match to TRBD2. After removal of 1 base from V and 2 bases from J, the junction contained 6 bases not matched to a gene. Germline lookup yields CDR1 SGHTA and CDR2 FQGNSA. The CDR3 contains 17 residues. DNA for the CDR3: TGTGCCAGCAGCTTAGGGCTAGCGGGGGACTCCACAGATACGCAGTATTTT. It specifies CASSLGLAGDSTDTQYF.

This clonotype was observed a handful of times. The J gene is TRBJ1-3, the V gene TRBV12-3 or TRBV12-4, with D possibly TRBD1 on 5 matching bases. Trimming stripped 8 bases from V and 2 bases from J, with 16 bases between. This CDR3 is 15 amino acids long. CDR3 bases: TGTGCCAGCGCATCAGATTCAGGGCCTGGAAACACCATATATTTT. Its protein is CASASDSGPGNTIYF.

This clonotype was observed many times. CDR3 sequence reads: CATSRDEKGKVKLFF. DNA for the CDR3: TGTGCCACCAGCAGAGATGAGAAGGGGAAGGTAAAACTGTTTTTT. This chain connects TRBV15 to TRBJ1-4, with D perhaps TRBD1 (5 bases). Trimming shortened V by 0 bases and J by 10 bases, and 15 bases separated the two germline ends. CDR3 length equals 15 residues. The germline V gene encodes CDR1 LNHNV and CDR2 YYDKDF (reference sequence).

As to this clonotype: A much larger clone lies a single base off, so this may be a read error. The CDR3 sequence is CASSPGGFEEYEQYF. In DNA form, the CDR3 reads TGCGCCAGCAGCCCCGGCGGATTCGAGGAATACGAGCAGTACTTC. The J gene is TRBJ2-7, the V gene TRBV5-1; D gene uncertain. V dropped 4 bases and J dropped 4 bases, with 18 bases sitting between them. The CDR3 covers 15 residues. Per the germline V gene, CDR1 is SGHRS and CDR2 is YFSETQ.

This clonotype was counted at least ten times. This chain connects TRBV3-1 to TRBJ2-7; possible D gene TRBD1, 6 bases. With 0 bases removed from V and 7 bases from J, the gap between germline ends came to 10 bases. Germline CDR1 is LGHDT and CDR2 is YNNKEL (reference sequence). The length of the CDR3 is 13 residues. CDR3 in DNA: TGTGCCAGCAGCCAAGATCCGAGGGGGGAGCAGTACTTC. It is translated as CASSQDPRGEQYF.